These T cell receptor beta chains were read from a single sample in a study of radiotherapy plus CTLA-4 blockade in lung cancer. Profiling relied on immunoSEQ multiplex PCR, and the TCRdb table lists in-frame clones only, not all of them. The sample yields tens of thousands of clones, 65% to 85% seen once. This specimen was peripheral blood, taken from a patient treated with radiotherapy plus ipilimumab. Every receptor here comes from a human donor with non-small cell lung cancer whose response to radiotherapy plus ipilimumab could not be evaluated. Some clones in this sample may be carry-over from other donors' samples. Both conserved end residues are part of each CDR3. D genes are given only for firm matches. Expanded clones get a size class; other rows say once, few or many, or leave the size out.

D gene,CDR3 length,J gene,clone size,V gene,CDR3 protein,CDR3 DNA
TRBD1,17,TRBJ1-2,NA,TRBV7-6,CASSPGGTGPLTYGYTF,TGTGCCAGCAGCCCCGGGGGGACAGGGCCTTTAACTTATGGCTACACCTTC
TRBD1,15,TRBJ1-5,NA,TRBV28,CASSFFQGGNQPQHF,TGTGCCAGCAGTTTCTTCCAGGGGGGAAATCAGCCCCAGCATTTT
NA,17,TRBJ1-2,NA,TRBV19,CASRNRDTPGLLYGYTF,TGTGCCAGTAGGAACCGGGACACCCCTGGGCTTCTCTATGGCTACACCTTC
TRBD1,17,TRBJ1-2,NA,TRBV6-1,CASGELAPGQGAFGYTF,TGTGCCAGCGGTGAATTGGCGCCGGGACAGGGGGCCTTTGGCTACACCTTC
NA,13,TRBJ1-2,NA,TRBV15,CATSRDRVGGYTF,TGTGCCACCAGCAGAGACAGGGTAGGCGGCTACACCTTC
NA,15,TRBJ1-5,NA,TRBV6-5,CASSDRPYSNQPQHF,TGTGCCAGCAGCGACAGGCCTTATAGCAATCAGCCCCAGCATTTT
TRBD2,17,TRBJ2-2,once,TRBV5-4,CASRAGTSGGVTGELFF,TGTGCCAGCAGGGCCGGGACTAGCGGGGGGGTTACCGGGGAGCTGTTTTTT
NA,14,TRBJ2-1,NA,TRBV29-1,CSVSPGGGDNEQFF,TGCAGCGTTAGTCCTGGAGGGGGGGATAATGAGCAGTTCTTC
TRBD2,15,TRBJ2-1,NA,TRBV27,CASSLSTGLAGEQFF,TGTGCCAGCAGTTTATCCACGGGACTAGCGGGAGAGCAGTTCTTC
TRBD1,14,TRBJ2-7,NA,TRBV6-5,CASRTGTGTYEQYF,TGTGCCAGCAGGACCGGGACAGGAACCTACGAGCAGTACTTC
TRBD2,13,TRBJ2-7,NA,TRBV7-2,CASSLRWRGALFF,TGTGCCAGCAGCTTAAGATGGCGGGGGGCCCTTTTCTTC
NA,14,TRBJ1-4,few,TRBV4-1,CASSPGVTNEKLFF,TGCGCCAGCAGCCCGGGGGTAACTAATGAAAAACTGTTTTTT
NA,14,TRBJ1-1,NA,TRBV11-1,CASSLGRGSTEAFF,TGTGCCAGCAGCTTGGGCAGGGGTTCCACTGAAGCTTTCTTT
TRBD2,16,TRBJ2-7,NA,TRBV5-1,CASSLPSGGTAGEQYF,TGCGCCAGCAGCTTGCCAAGCGGGGGGACGGCAGGCGAGCAGTACTTC
TRBD1,14,TRBJ1-2,NA,TRBV4-2,CASSQDPGGYGYTF,TGTGCCAGCAGCCAAGATCCAGGGGGGTATGGCTACACCTTC
TRBD1,12,TRBJ1-2,few,TRBV6-6,CASSFEGAGYTF,TGTGCCAGCAGTTTCGAGGGGGCTGGCTACACCTTC
NA,14,TRBJ1-2,NA,TRBV28,CASSWQGKNYGYTF,TGTGCCAGCAGTTGGCAGGGAAAGAACTATGGCTACACCTTC
NA,16,TRBJ1-1,NA,TRBV5-1,CASSLEHQGRGTEAFF,TGCGCCAGCAGCTTGGAGCATCAGGGTCGTGGAACTGAAGCTTTCTTT
NA,15,TRBJ2-2,NA,TRBV5-1,CASSLEGAGTGELFF,TGCGCCAGCAGCTTGGAAGGGGCGGGGACCGGGGAGCTGTTTTTT
NA,13,TRBJ2-7,NA,TRBV27,CASRRQESYEQYF,TGTGCCAGCAGGAGACAGGAGTCCTACGAGCAGTACTTC
NA,16,TRBJ1-3,few,TRBV28,CASSLRASYSGNTIYF,TGTGCCAGCAGTTTGCGGGCCTCTTACTCTGGAAACACCATATATTTT
NA,12,TRBJ1-5,NA,TRBV6-1,CASSEGVQPQHF,TGTGCCAGCAGTGAGGGAGTACAGCCCCAGCATTTT
NA,13,TRBJ1-6,few,TRBV18,CASSPIKNSPLHF,TGTGCCAGCTCACCAATCAAAAATTCACCCCTCCACTTT
TRBD1,11,TRBJ2-7,few,TRBV20-1,CSADRGYEQYF,TGCAGTGCGGACAGGGGGTACGAGCAGTACTTC
NA,12,TRBJ2-7,NA,TRBV19,CASSPNRFEQYF,TGTGCCAGTAGCCCTAACAGGTTCGAGCAGTACTTC
NA,12,TRBJ1-5,NA,TRBV7-2,CASSSFTGPQHF,TGTGCCAGCAGCTCTTTTACTGGGCCCCAGCATTTT
NA,14,TRBJ1-4,NA,TRBV7-9,CASSLGQGNEKLFF,TGTGCCAGCAGCTTAGGGCAGGGGAATGAAAAACTGTTTTTT
NA,15,TRBJ1-2,NA,TRBV2,CASSVGVSGIGGYTF,TGTGCCAGCAGTGTAGGAGTCTCAGGGATCGGTGGCTACACCTTC
TRBD1,14,TRBJ1-2,NA,TRBV2,CASMVDRAKPGYTF,TGTGCCAGCATGGTTGACAGGGCTAAACCTGGCTACACCTTC
TRBD2,14,TRBJ2-5,once,TRBV5-1,CASSLSGGAETQYF,TGCGCCAGCAGCCTTAGCGGGGGGGCAGAGACCCAGTACTTC
TRBD1,16,TRBJ1-6,NA,TRBV5-1,CASSLIAGGLNSPLHF,TGCGCCAGCAGCTTGATCGCAGGGGGACTTAATTCACCCCTCCACTTT
NA,14,TRBJ2-3,NA,TRBV13,CASSLLTSTDTQYF,TGTGCCAGCAGCTTACTGACTAGCACAGATACGCAGTATTTT
TRBD1,16,TRBJ1-6,NA,TRBV6-6,CASSYLGPDRGSPLHF,TGTGCCAGCAGTTACCTAGGACCGGACAGGGGTTCACCCCTCCACTTT
TRBD1,14,TRBJ1-1,NA,TRBV7-9,CASSPRQGDTEAFF,TGTGCCAGCAGCCCACGACAGGGGGACACTGAAGCTTTCTTT
NA,11,TRBJ1-1,NA,TRBV10-3,CAITNRLEAFF,TGTGCCATCACCAACAGGTTAGAAGCTTTCTTT
TRBD2,19,TRBJ2-7,NA,TRBV4-1,CASSQDVSSGGRSSYEQYF,TGCGCCAGCAGCCAAGATGTGTCTAGCGGGGGCCGTAGCTCCTACGAGCAGTACTTC
TRBD1,14,TRBJ1-5,NA,TRBV28,CASSLDRVNQPQHF,TGTGCCAGCAGTTTGGACAGGGTGAATCAGCCCCAGCATTTT
NA,12,TRBJ1-2,few,TRBV9,CASSAFNYGYTF,TGTGCCAGCAGCGCCTTTAACTATGGCTACACCTTC
TRBD1,15,TRBJ1-2,NA,TRBV28,CASSPTIQGGYGYTF,TGTGCCAGCAGTCCAACGATACAGGGGGGGTATGGCTACACCTTC
TRBD1,14,TRBJ1-5,once,TRBV28,CASSDRVSNQPQHF,TGTGCCAGCAGTGACAGGGTAAGCAATCAGCCCCAGCATTTT
TRBD1,16,TRBJ1-1,few,TRBV4-1,CASSQGGQGMNTEAFF,TGCGCCAGCAGCCAAGGGGGACAGGGGATGAACACTGAAGCTTTCTTT
NA,12,TRBJ1-2,many,TRBV5-8,CASSWEHYGYTF,TGTGCCAGCAGCTGGGAGCACTATGGCTACACCTTC
NA,12,TRBJ2-3,once,TRBV28,CASSLGGDTQYF,TGTGCCAGCAGTTTAGGGGGGGATACGCAGTATTTT
TRBD2,12,TRBJ2-7,NA,TRBV10-3,CAIAGVGYEQYF,TGTGCCATCGCGGGGGTAGGCTACGAGCAGTACTTC
NA,14,TRBJ1-1,few,TRBV7-9,CASSLGQGSTEAFF,TGTGCCAGCAGCTTGGGGCAGGGCAGCACTGAAGCTTTCTTT
NA,12,TRBJ2-3,NA,TRBV2,CASRNRPDTQYF,TGTGCCAGCCGGAACAGGCCCGATACGCAGTATTTT
TRBD1,13,TRBJ2-7,NA,TRBV19,CATGTGGSYEQYF,TGTGCCACCGGGACAGGGGGCTCCTACGAGCAGTACTTC
TRBD2,16,TRBJ2-3,once,TRBV5-1,CASSRYSGGAGDTQYF,TGCGCCAGCAGCCGATATAGCGGGGGAGCGGGAGATACGCAGTATTTT
NA,14,TRBJ1-1,NA,TRBV6-5,CASSYHSGGTEAFF,TGTGCCAGCAGTTACCACAGCGGTGGTACTGAAGCTTTCTTT
NA,15,TRBJ1-1,NA,TRBV28,CASSPWRRGNTEAFF,TGTGCCAGCAGTCCCTGGCGACGGGGGAACACTGAAGCTTTCTTT